The 14 T cell receptor beta chains below all came from one sample that was sequenced in a study of T cells in Graves' hyperthyroidism and ophthalmopathy. The investigators amplified TCR beta CDR3 regions from RNA transcripts. A first-round RT-PCR of the TCR CDR3 used the HTBI primer set. TCRdb re-analysed the multiplex PCR reads in MiXCR, keeping a single row per CDR3 protein. The table lists around 430,000 distinct CDR3 sequences, about 15% of them singletons. The source material was blood. The receptors originated from a woman between 25 and 40 years old with Graves' hyperthyroidism.

This clonotype was seen more than once but under ten times. The chain is built from TRBV9 and TRBJ2-1; tentative D call: TRBD2 (5 bases). The CDR3 covers 17 residues. Looked up from germline, CDR1 is SGDLS and CDR2 is YYNGEE. The V end was cut by 1 base, the J end by 7 bases, with 21 bases between. The CDR3, as DNA: TGTGCCAGCAGCGTAACTGGGAGAACTAGATCTTGGAATGAGCAGTTCTTC. This gives the protein CASSVTGRTRSWNEQFF.

The chain combines TRBV28 with TRBJ2-5, with 8 nucleotides matching TRBD1. The CDR3 spans 12 residues. Germline loops: CDR1 MDHEN, CDR2 SYDVKM. Trimming removed 4 bases from V and 13 bases from J; junction bases left unmatched: 8. The CDR3 region is CASSSSDRGRYF. CDR3 coding DNA: TGTGCCAGCAGTTCCAGCGACAGGGGCCGGTACTTC.

Many counts were recorded for this clonotype. The gene calls are TRBV12-3 or TRBV12-4 and TRBJ1-1; D possibly corresponds to TRBD1 (5 bases). The CDR3 contains 15 residues. V gave up 4 bases and J gave up 3 bases, with 15 bases separating them. Here the CDR3 reads CASSCRQGWDTEAFF. CDR3 nucleotide sequence: TGTGCCAGCAGTTGCAGGCAGGGCTGGGACACTGAAGCTTTCTTT.

This clonotype showed up many times. The rearrangement links TRBV7-6 to TRBJ2-1; D unresolved. V shed 4 bases and J shed 3 bases, with 7 bases lying between them. This CDR3 has 13 residues. Germline lookup yields CDR1 SGHVS and CDR2 FNYEAQ. As DNA, the CDR3 is TGTGCCAGCAGCTCTCGGAGCTACAATGAGCAGTTCTTC. This sequence encodes CASSSRSYNEQFF.

This clonotype has just a few counts. The chain combines TRBV7-9 with TRBJ1-2; 9 bases fit TRBD1. The CDR3 runs to 14 residues. Germline-derived CDR1 and CDR2 are SEHNR and FQNEAQ (reference sequence). V shed 5 bases, J shed 8 bases, and the junction held 9 bases outside the gene matches. As DNA, the CDR3 is TGTGCCAGCAGCCCGGGACAGGGAGTAGGCGGCTACACCTTC. As protein: CASSPGQGVGGYTF.

As regards this clonotype: A clone one base away is much larger, so this may be a read error. The rearrangement joins TRBV7-3 to TRBJ2-2, with TRBD1 matching over 7 bases. The CDR3 is 15 residues long. Germline V CDR1 and CDR2: SGHTA, FQGTGA. CDR3 in amino acids: CASSPTLQGTGELSF. CDR3 DNA sequence: TGTGCCAGCAGCCCTACGCTACAGGGGACCGGGGAGCTGTCTTTT.

This clonotype was recorded many times. The rearrangement links TRBV2 to TRBJ2-1; TRBD2 agrees at 13 bases. Losses at the gene ends were 7 bases for V and 4 bases for J; bases not matched to a gene: 10. The CDR3 has 17 residues. Germline CDR1 reads SNHLY; CDR2 reads FYNNEI. Here the CDR3 reads CASKPRTSGGSYNEQFF. In DNA form, the CDR3 reads TGTGCCAGCAAACCAAGGACTAGCGGGGGCTCTTACAATGAGCAGTTCTTC. Full variable domain (missing parts from reference TRBV2 and TRBJ2-1): EPEVTQTPSHQVTQMGQEVILRCVPISNHLYFYWYRQILGQKVEFLVSFYNNEISEKSEIFDDQFSVERPDGSNFTLKIRSTKLEDSAMYFCASKPRTSGGSYNEQFFGPGTRLTVL.

The rearrangement links TRBV12-3 or TRBV12-4 to TRBJ2-1, with 15 bases fitting TRBD2. The CDR3 runs to 15 residues. The V segment lost 6 bases and the J segment 8 bases; nucleotides outside the gene matches: 5. In DNA form, the CDR3 reads TGTGCCAGCAGGTGGACTAGCGGGAGGGGCTATGAGCAGTTCTTC. Its protein product is CASRWTSGRGYEQFF.

The chain has TRBV20-1 and TRBJ2-3, with D perhaps TRBD2 (9 bases). Germline V CDR1 and CDR2: DFQATT, SNEGSKA (reference sequence). There are 16 residues in the CDR3. V was cut by 6 bases and J by 1 base, with 20 bases left in between. The CDR3 DNA reads TGCAGTGCCAGGGGGCCTAGACTAGCGGGCACAGATACGCAGTATTTT. Translated: CSARGPRLAGTDTQYF.

This clonotype came up many times. DNA for the CDR3: TGTGCCAGCAGTTTTGGTGGGGGAGAGTTCTATGAGCAGTTCTTC. Translation gives CASSFGGGEFYEQFF. V gene TRBV28 combines with J gene TRBJ2-1, with D perhaps given as TRBD1 or TRBD2 (5 bases each). Germline lookup yields CDR1 MDHEN and CDR2 SYDVKM. The CDR3 totals 15 residues. V shed 3 bases and J shed 8 bases, with 17 bases lying between them. The full variable domain, in which reference TRBV28 and TRBJ2-1 provide the parts outside the CDR3, is DVKVTQSSRYLVKRTGEKVFLECVQDMDHENMFWYRQDPGLGLRLIYFSYDVKMKEKGDIPEGYSVSREKKERFSLILESASTNQTSMYLCASSFGGGEFYEQFFGPGTRLTVL.

V gene TRBV20-1 combines with J gene TRBJ1-5, with D maybe TRBD1 (6 bases). The ends were cut back, 3 bases at V and 3 bases at J, with 12 bases in the middle. Germline V gives CDR1 DFQATT, CDR2 SNEGSKA (reference sequence). CDR3 length equals 14 residues. The DNA of the CDR3 is TGCAGTGCTAGTCGAGGACAGCCCAATCAGCCCCAGCATTTT. It is translated as CSASRGQPNQPQHF.

This clonotype was detected ten times or more. V and J are TRBV3-1 and TRBJ2-2; D remains unclear. Between the trimmed V and J ends, which lost 7 bases and 1 base, there was a span of 22 bases. Germline CDR1 is LGHDT and CDR2 is YNNKEL (reference sequence). This CDR3 is built from 18 residues. For the CDR3, the DNA is TGTGCCAGCAAGGAGCAAAATGGATTTACAGTGAACACCGGGGAGCTGTTTTTT. Protein sequence: CASKEQNGFTVNTGELFF.

This clonotype has at least ten counts. V is TRBV11-2 and J is TRBJ1-1; D is perhaps TRBD1 (6 bases). Germline V gives CDR1 SGHAT, CDR2 FQNNGV. The CDR3 runs to 14 residues. V was clipped by 3 bases and J by 1 base, with 9 bases between them. CDR3 loop: CASSFLQGNTEAFF. CDR3 nucleotide sequence: TGTGCCAGCAGCTTCTTACAGGGGAACACTGAAGCTTTCTTT.

V is TRBV4-1 and J is TRBJ2-7, with D possibly matching TRBD1 (5 bases). Germline CDR1 and CDR2: MGHRA and YSYEKL. V was cut by 5 bases and J by 5 bases, with 16 bases left in between. This CDR3 has 14 residues. The chain's CDR3 is CASSLIQGTNEQYF. In DNA form, the CDR3 reads TGCGCCAGCAGCTTAATTCAGGGAACCAACGAGCAGTACTTC.